Presented here are 3 T cell receptor beta chains from one specimen sequenced in a study of CXCR3-negative and CXCR3-positive naive CD8 T cells. Preparation of TRB cDNA libraries relied on 5' RACE carrying UMI labels. Following a re-call of the 5' RACE reads, TCRdb has one entry per CDR3 protein and lacks DNA. The record lists some 49,000 distinct CDR3 sequences, of which the ten most abundant hold approximately 2.3%. Material for sequencing was naive CXCR3- CD8+ T cells from blood. Subset in this sample: CD45RO-CCR7+CD27+CD95- naive CD8+ T cells lacking CXCR3 (TNR3-). Every receptor here comes from a human donor in good health. Some clones in this sample may be carry-over from other donors' samples.

According to its frequency, this clonotype is medium-sized (0.01 to 0.1%). The chain couples TRBV6-4 to TRBJ2-7; with no DNA, the TCRdb D assignment of TRBD2 cannot be verified. The CDR3 contains 14 residues. The germline V gene has CDR1 MRHNA and CDR2 SNTAGT. This CDR3 is CASSWTSGSLWQYF.

V is TRBV2 and J is TRBJ2-3. This CDR3 is built from 17 residues. CDR1 is SNHLY and CDR2 is FYNNEI in the germline V gene. The CDR3 sequence: CASSEAGVGLAGDTQYF.

The chain carries TRBV4-1 and TRBJ2-7; TCRdb reports TRBD1, a call that lacks DNA to check it against. This CDR3 comprises 15 residues. CDR1 is MGHRA and CDR2 is YSYEKL in the germline V gene. The CDR3 is CASSQTRQGGYEQYF.